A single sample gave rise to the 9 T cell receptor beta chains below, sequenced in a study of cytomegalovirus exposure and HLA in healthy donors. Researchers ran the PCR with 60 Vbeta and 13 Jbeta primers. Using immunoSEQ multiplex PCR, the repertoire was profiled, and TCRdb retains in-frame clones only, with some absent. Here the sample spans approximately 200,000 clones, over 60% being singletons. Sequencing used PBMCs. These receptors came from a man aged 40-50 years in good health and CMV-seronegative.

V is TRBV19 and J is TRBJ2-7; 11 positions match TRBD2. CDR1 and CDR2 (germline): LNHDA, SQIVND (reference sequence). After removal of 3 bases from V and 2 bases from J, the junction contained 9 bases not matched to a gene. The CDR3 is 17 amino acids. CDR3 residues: CASSIPPLSGRAYEQYF. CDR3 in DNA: TGTGCCAGTAGTATCCCCCCCCTTAGCGGGAGGGCCTACGAGCAGTACTTC.

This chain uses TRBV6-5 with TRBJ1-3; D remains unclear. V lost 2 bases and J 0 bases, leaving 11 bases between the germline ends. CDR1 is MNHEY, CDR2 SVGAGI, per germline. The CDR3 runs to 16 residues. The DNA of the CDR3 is TGTGCCAGCAGTTACGCTCAGGACTTCTCTGGAAACACCATATATTTT. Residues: CASSYAQDFSGNTIYF.

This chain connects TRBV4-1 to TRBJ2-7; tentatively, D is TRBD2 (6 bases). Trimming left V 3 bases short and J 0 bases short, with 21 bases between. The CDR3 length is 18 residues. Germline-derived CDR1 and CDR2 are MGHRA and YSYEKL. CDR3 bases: TGCGCCAGCAGCCATGGGGGGTTGGTAGCGGAGAGCTCCTACGAGCAGTACTTC. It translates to CASSHGGLVAESSYEQYF.

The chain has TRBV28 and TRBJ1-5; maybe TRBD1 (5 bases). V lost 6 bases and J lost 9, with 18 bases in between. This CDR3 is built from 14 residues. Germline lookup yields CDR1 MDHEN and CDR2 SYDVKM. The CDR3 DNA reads TGTGCCAGCAGCCCCTCGGGCAGGGAAAGGCCCCAGCATTTT. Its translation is CASSPSGRERPQHF.

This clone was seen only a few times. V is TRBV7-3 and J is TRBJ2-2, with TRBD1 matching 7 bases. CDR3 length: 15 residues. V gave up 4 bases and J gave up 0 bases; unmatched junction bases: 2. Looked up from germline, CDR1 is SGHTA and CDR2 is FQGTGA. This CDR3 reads CASSSGQTNTGELFF. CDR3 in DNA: TGTGCCAGCAGCTCGGGACAGACGAACACCGGGGAGCTGTTTTTT.

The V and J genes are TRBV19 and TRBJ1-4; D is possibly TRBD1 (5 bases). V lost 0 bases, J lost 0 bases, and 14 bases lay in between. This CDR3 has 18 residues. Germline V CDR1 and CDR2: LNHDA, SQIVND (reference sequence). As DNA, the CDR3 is TGTGCCAGTAGTATAGATCATGGGACTACCCCAACTAATGAAAAACTGTTTTTT. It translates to CASSIDHGTTPTNEKLFF. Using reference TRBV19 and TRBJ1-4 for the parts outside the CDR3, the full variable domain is DGGITQSPKYLFRKEGQNVTLSCEQNLNHDAMYWYRQDPGQGLRLIYYSQIVNDFQKGDIAEGYSVSREKKESFPLTVTSAQKNPTAFYLCASSIDHGTTPTNEKLFFGSGTQLSVL.

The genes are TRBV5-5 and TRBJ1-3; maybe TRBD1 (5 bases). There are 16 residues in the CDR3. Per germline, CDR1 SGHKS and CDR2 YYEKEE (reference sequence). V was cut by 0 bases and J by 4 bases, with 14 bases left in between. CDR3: CASSLVSGLSGNTIYF. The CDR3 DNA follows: TGTGCCAGCAGCTTGGTATCAGGGCTTTCAGGAAACACCATATATTTT.

CDR3 residues: CASSLTGTLNGELFF. DNA for the CDR3: TGTGCCAGCAGCTTAACGGGGACTCTTAACGGGGAGCTGTTTTTT. The chain carries TRBV7-3 and TRBJ2-2, with D maybe TRBD2 (6 bases). Looked up from germline, CDR1 is SGHTA and CDR2 is FQGTGA. This CDR3 has 15 amino acids. Deletions cut 0 bases from V and 7 bases from J, with 12 bases between.

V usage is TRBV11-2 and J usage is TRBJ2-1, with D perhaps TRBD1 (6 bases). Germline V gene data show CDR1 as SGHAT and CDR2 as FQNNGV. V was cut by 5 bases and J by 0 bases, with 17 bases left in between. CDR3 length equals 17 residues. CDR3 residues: CASSISWTEISYNEQFF. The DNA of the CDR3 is TGTGCCAGCAGCATTTCCTGGACAGAGATCTCCTACAATGAGCAGTTCTTC.